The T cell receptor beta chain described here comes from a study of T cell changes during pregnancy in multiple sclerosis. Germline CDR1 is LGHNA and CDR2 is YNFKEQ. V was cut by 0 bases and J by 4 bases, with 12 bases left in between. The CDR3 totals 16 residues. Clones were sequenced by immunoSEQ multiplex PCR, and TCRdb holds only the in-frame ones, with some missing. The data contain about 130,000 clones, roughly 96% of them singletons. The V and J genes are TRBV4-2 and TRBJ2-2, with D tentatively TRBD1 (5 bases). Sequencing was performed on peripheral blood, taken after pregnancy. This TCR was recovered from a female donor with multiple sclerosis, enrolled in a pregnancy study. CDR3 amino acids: CASSQEVRASTGELFF. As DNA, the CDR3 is TGTGCCAGCAGCCAAGAAGTCAGGGCGTCCACCGGGGAGCTGTTTTTT.